This T cell receptor beta chain comes out of a study of PD-1 blockade in classical Hodgkin lymphoma. Study in general: Intravenous delivery of nivolumab at 3 mg/kg to patients occurred every 2 weeks. Study-wide results and limits: Still unresolved is the cause of the repertoire differences, which may be disease activity or prior therapy. Newly diagnosed patients were said to have less baseline TCR diversity than healthy donors did.

A single count supports this clone. The antigen remains unidentified. Relapses following autologous stem cell transplantation were seen in all patients, with brentuximab vedotin exposure varying. Negative selection with magnetic separation was used to purify CD4+ T cells from thawed PBMCs. Under best response, outcomes were complete response, partial response or progressive disease. The table came from immunoSEQ multiplex PCR; TCRdb's copy has only in-frame clones and leaves some out. The profile shows about 12,000 clones, 70% to 85% of them singletons. V was pared by 2 bases and J by 4 bases, with 5 bases between. The germline V gene encodes CDR1 SNHLY and CDR2 FYNNEI. The CDR3 loop spans 12 amino acids.

This clonotype originated in a human donor with classical Hodgkin lymphoma. Material: CD4+ T cells from blood, obtained at baseline. The chain couples TRBV2 to TRBJ1-2; unclear D gene. CDR3 DNA sequence: TGTGCCAGCAGTGAATTCACCTATGGCTACACCTTC. The encoded protein is CASSEFTYGYTF.